This T cell receptor (beta chain) was identified in a study of control samples from healthy donors and cancer patients. Here immunoSEQ multiplex PCR was the method, and the copy in TCRdb shows in-frame clones only, minus some. The repertoire holds about 120,000 clones, with 85% to 90% as singletons. The CDR3 has 14 residues. Trimming removed 5 bases at V and 4 bases at J, with 15 bases between. The germline gives CDR1 SNHLY, CDR2 FYNNEI. The clonotype was recovered from a woman aged 45-65 years with colorectal cancer. Sequencing was done on a sample of PBMCs. V usage is TRBV2 and J usage is TRBJ2-7; D is possibly TRBD1 (5 bases). The CDR3 loop is CASSSYGDRYEQYF. The CDR3 bases are TGTGCCAGCAGTTCTTACGGCGACAGATACGAGCAGTACTTC.